This T cell receptor beta chain was captured in a study of T cell changes during pregnancy in multiple sclerosis (dated by TCRdb to the late 2010s). Some background on the complete study: In women with multiple sclerosis, the researchers looked at how the T cell repertoire shifted as pregnancy progressed.

Concerning this clone: Its antigen remains unidentified. No much larger clonotype is one base removed from it; base qualities were not supplied.

The library came from the immunoSEQ multiplex PCR assay. TCRdb stores this immuneACCESS table with in-frame sequences only. Part of the clones is absent; in the studies checked, under half of the shortfall reflects unresolved V genes, and no reason is known for the rest. This sample has about 69,000 clones in its table, and around 92% of those were observed once. The ten largest clones add up to 1.5% to 2.5% of the sample. Including the terminal cysteine and phenylalanine, the CDR3 comprises 15 residues. Only CDR3 DNA is held: 45 bases, read in frame from base 1. CDR1 and CDR2 (MNHEY, SVGAGI) derive from the germline V gene. V and J lose 0 bases and 4 bases, and a span of 13 bases separates them.

The sequenced sample was peripheral blood, obtained in the third trimester of pregnancy. The rearranged chain carries TRBV6-5 and TRBJ2-7, with the D gene call left open. This TCR came from a female donor in good health, enrolled as a control in a pregnancy study. CDR3 reads: CASSYSPLGNYEQYF. The bases read TGTGCCAGCAGTTACTCACCCCTAGGAAATTACGAGCAGTACTTC.